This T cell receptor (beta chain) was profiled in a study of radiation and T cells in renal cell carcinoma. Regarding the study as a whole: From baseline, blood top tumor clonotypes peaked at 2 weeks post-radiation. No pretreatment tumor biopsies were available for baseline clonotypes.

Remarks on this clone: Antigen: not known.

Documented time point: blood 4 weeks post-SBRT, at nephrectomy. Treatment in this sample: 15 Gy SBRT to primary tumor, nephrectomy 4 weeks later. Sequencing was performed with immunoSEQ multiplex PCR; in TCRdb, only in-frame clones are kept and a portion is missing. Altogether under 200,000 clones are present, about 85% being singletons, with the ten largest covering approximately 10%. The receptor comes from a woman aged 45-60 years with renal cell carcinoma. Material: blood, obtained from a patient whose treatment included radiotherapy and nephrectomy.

CDR3 residues: CASSVALGPNTEAFF. For the CDR3, the DNA is TGTGCCAGCAGCGTAGCTTTGGGGCCGAACACTGAAGCTTTCTTT. The V call is TRBV9, the J call TRBJ1-1; D is perhaps TRBD1 (5 bases). V lost 0 bases, J lost 1 base, and 10 bases lay in between. This CDR3 comprises 15 residues. The V gene's germline CDR1 is SGDLS and CDR2 YYNGEE. The entire variable domain, with the rest obtained from reference TRBV9 and TRBJ1-1, is as follows: DSGVTQTPKHLITATGQRVTLRCSPRSGDLSVYWYQQSLDQGLQFLIQYYNGEERAKGNILERFSAQQFPDLHSELNLSSLELGDSALYFCASSVALGPNTEAFFGQGTRLTVV.